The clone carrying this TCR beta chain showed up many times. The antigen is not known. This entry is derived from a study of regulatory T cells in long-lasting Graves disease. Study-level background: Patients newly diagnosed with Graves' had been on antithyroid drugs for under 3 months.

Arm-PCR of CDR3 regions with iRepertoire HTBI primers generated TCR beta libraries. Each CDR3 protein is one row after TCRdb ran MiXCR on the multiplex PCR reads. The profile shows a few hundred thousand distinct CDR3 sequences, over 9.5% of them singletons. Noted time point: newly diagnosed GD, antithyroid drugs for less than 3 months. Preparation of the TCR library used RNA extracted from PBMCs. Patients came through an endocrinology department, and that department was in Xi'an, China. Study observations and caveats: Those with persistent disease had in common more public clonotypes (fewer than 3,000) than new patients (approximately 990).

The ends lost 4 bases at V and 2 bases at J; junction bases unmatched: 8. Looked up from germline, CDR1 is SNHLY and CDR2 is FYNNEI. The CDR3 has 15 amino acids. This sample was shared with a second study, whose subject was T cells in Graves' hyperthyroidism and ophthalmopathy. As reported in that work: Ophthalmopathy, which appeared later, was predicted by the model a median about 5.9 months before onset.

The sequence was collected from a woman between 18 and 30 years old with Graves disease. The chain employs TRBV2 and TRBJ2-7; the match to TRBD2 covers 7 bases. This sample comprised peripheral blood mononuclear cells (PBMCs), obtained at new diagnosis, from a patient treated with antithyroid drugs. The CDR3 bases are TGTGCCAGCAGTGGTCGGCGGGAGTCTCCCTACGAGCAGTACTTC. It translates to CASSGRRESPYEQYF.